Here is one T cell receptor (beta chain) with its context. The CDR3 has 12 amino acids. Trimming shortened V by 6 bases and J by 3 bases, and 9 bases separated the two germline ends. CDR1 and CDR2 from the germline V gene are SEHNR and FQNEAQ (reference sequence). This record comes from a study of cytomegalovirus exposure and HLA in healthy donors. Some clones are missing from TCRdb's copy, which holds only in-frame ones; the method was immunoSEQ multiplex PCR. The sample holds tens of thousands of clones, over 95% seen once. These donors were members of the roughly 110-subject validation cohort, a group separate from the roughly 700-subject first cohort.

V is TRBV7-9 and J is TRBJ2-7; unclear D gene. The clonotype originates from a man aged 18 to 29 in good health and CMV-seronegative. The sequenced material came from PBMCs. The CDR3, as DNA: TGTGCCAGCAGTGACAACGACTACGAGCAGTACTTC. Its protein is CASSDNDYEQYF.